This T cell receptor (beta chain) stems from a study of shared clonotypes between healthy human individuals (dated by TCRdb to 2020 to 2022). For context, the study as a whole: The cohort included a few men and a couple of women between 18 and 49 years of age. Per donor, three plates each were used for CD4 naive and CD4 memory, two for CD8 naive, and one for CD8 memory. To estimate repertoire size and how much clonotype sharing occurs between individuals, the study deeply sequenced the blood TCR repertoires of 5 or 6 healthy adults. Different laboratories and diverse techniques were used to prepare libraries and sequence TCR repertoires, to increase sequencing depth and limit assay-specific biases. Leukapheresis yielded between about 0.94 and 9 billion PBMCs per donor.

Results and caveats for the whole study, not just this receptor: Even with the large sequencing depth, rarefaction of the sorted-subset datasets indicated that sequencing was incomplete. Larger estimated clonotype richness was generally found for naive subsets than for memory subsets. Sampling was limited to blood, and TCR repertoires in tissue likely differ from TCR repertoires in blood. Around 5.4% of naive CD4, 3.5% of naive CD8, about 2.1% of memory CD4, and approximately 0.4% of memory CD8 clonotypes were shared across four donors. Pairwise subsampling led to the expectation that sequencing depth would affect the degree of clonotype sharing among donors. Compared with non-shared clonotypes, the clonotypes found in all four sorted-subset donors had higher generation probabilities. Because the study included only a small number of donors, the genetic and exposure-history diversity represented was limited.

Concerning this clone itself: The antigen it recognizes is unknown. Base quality data are lacking; no much larger clone is found one base away.

Inclusive of the bounding cysteine and phenylalanine, the CDR3 is 17 residues long. Only the CDR3 portion is preserved as DNA: 51 bases, with reading frame beginning at the first base. The germline V and J ends show losses of 5 bases and 7 bases respectively, and no gene match explains 14 bases of the junction. For CDR1 and CDR2, the germline V gene lists SGHVS and FNYEAQ. TCR CDR3 regions were amplified from genomic DNA by multiplex PCR using the deep immunoSEQ assay. For each cell subset, the extracted genomic DNA was distributed evenly across all wells of several immunoSEQ 96-well plates, and each plate served as one replicate. Each replicate PCR for sorted subsets received about 180 ng genomic DNA, equal to 30,000 or so T cell genomes. Purified libraries were quantified with a Qubit 3.0 fluorometer, sized on a Bioanalyzer 2100, and re-quantified with the KAPA Library Quantification kit. Every immunoSEQ 96-well plate was sequenced on a dedicated single-read 150-cycle Illumina NextSeq 550 flow cell. In the source study's methods: Because the immunoSEQ output included only junctional sequences and no quality scores, the filtering could not be the same as the filtering used for full-length reads. Sequences were annotated with PyIR, a Python wrapper for IgBLAST v1.9, using IMGT germline references to assign V/J genes and CDR3. Any read was removed if the V/J assignment was weak (E-value above 1e-6), the CDR3 was missing, or the read contained stop codons, out-of-frame junctions, or ambiguous translated residues. V3J clonotypes were defined as sequences sharing the same inferred V gene, J gene, and CDR3 amino acid sequence. The percentage overlap between two repertoires was calculated by dividing the number of shared unique clonotypes by the size of the smaller repertoire. Three approaches were used to assess repertoire richness: RTK rarefaction, the Chao1 estimator, and Recon v2.1 estimates of unobserved clonotypes. Generation probabilities for all TCRbeta clonotypes obtained by the gDNA method from four donors were computed using OLGA. The clones in this table, taken by TCRdb from immuneACCESS, are in-frame only. Not every clone is retained; where verified, under half of the shortfall comes from an unresolved V gene, and the cause of the rest is unknown. That table is the source of V, J and clone size, and D and trimming were worked out from the DNA. The sample data list 180,000 or so clones, and 90% to 95% of these were observed just once. The ten largest make up roughly 0.07% of the sample.

Healthy HIV-negative adults with no recently reported acute infections or vaccinations were included as donors. Only Caucasian adults living in Nashville, Tennessee, USA were represented among the donors. Magnetic negative selection was used to enrich CD4+ T cells, after which naive cells were positively selected on CD45RA and the negative fraction became the memory subset. Blood was collected by leukapheresis, and PBMCs were isolated by Ficoll-Histopaque density gradient centrifugation and then cryopreserved in liquid nitrogen vapor phase. Analytical flow cytometry was used to check the purity and quantity of each magnetically sorted T cell population. Genomic DNA was isolated from each sorted fraction and quantified by UV absorbance on a Nanodrop 2000c.

The V and J genes are TRBV7-6 and TRBJ2-3, and TRBD2 aligns with 11 junction nucleotides. The receptor's source is a woman in her twenties or thirties in good health. Input material: naive CD4+ T cells sorted from blood. The cell subset or site label, read with the paper, signifies: CD45RA+ positively selected. CDR3 loop: CASSRGLAGPPGHTQYF. In nucleotides, the sequence is TGTGCCAGCAGCCGAGGACTAGCGGGCCCCCCTGGACATACGCAGTATTTT.